This T cell receptor (beta chain) was retrieved from a study of PD-1 blockade in classical Hodgkin lymphoma. The time point was: cycle 4 day 1 (C4D1), after 6 weeks of nivolumab. Every patient relapsed after autologous stem cell transplantation, and brentuximab vedotin exposure varied. Trimming at V came to 2 bases and at J to 4 bases, leaving 5 bases not matched to a gene. This CDR3 has 15 residues. Per germline, CDR1 MNHNS and CDR2 SASEGT. This table comes from immunoSEQ multiplex PCR, and its TCRdb copy is limited to in-frame clones, with some not included. In the table there are 50,000 or so clones, around nine tenths of which are singletons.

This receptor was obtained from a human donor with classical Hodgkin lymphoma. The sample consisted of peripheral blood mononuclear cells (PBMCs), taken before the fourth cycle of nivolumab. The chain employs TRBV6-1 and TRBJ2-3, with 8 positions matching TRBD2. CDR3 DNA: TGTGCCAGCAGTGAACACTCCGGGGGGGCAGATACGCAGTATTTT. Translation gives CASSEHSGGADTQYF.